The subject of this entry is one TCR beta chain. The data were taken from a study of cytomegalovirus exposure and HLA in healthy donors. With 60 Vbeta and 13 Jbeta primers, the PCR was carried out. The repertoire was sequenced with immunoSEQ multiplex PCR; TCRdb's copy has only in-frame clones and lacks some. The sample has 150,000 to 200,000 clones, over 75% seen once. Germline V gene data show CDR1 as MGHRA and CDR2 as YSYEKL. Losses at the gene ends were 4 bases for V and 0 bases for J; bases not matched to a gene: 1. This CDR3 comprises 14 residues. The TCR comes from a female donor in good health and CMV-seronegative. Material for sequencing was PBMCs. The chain combines TRBV4-1 with TRBJ1-1; 8 bases align to TRBD1. The CDR3 is CASSPTGVNTEAFF. In nucleotides, the CDR3 is TGCGCCAGCAGCCCGACAGGGGTGAACACTGAAGCTTTCTTT.